This T cell receptor (beta chain) was identified in a study of cytomegalovirus exposure and HLA in healthy donors. The PCR used 60 Vbeta and 13 Jbeta primers. Clones were sequenced by immunoSEQ multiplex PCR, and TCRdb holds only the in-frame ones, with some missing. The sample has approximately 290,000 clones, around 80% seen once; the top ten hold more than 0.3%. J was trimmed by 5 bases and V by 2 bases; bases with no gene match: 4. This CDR3 is 15 amino acids long. Germline V gene sequence: CDR1 MNHEY, CDR2 SVGAGI. The chain links TRBV6-5 to TRBJ1-2; 11 nucleotides agree with TRBD1. The receptor's source is a girl aged 2 to 10 in good health and CMV-seronegative. The sequenced sample was PBMCs. The CDR3 protein is CASSYNGQGAYGYTF. The DNA for the CDR3 is TGTGCCAGCAGTTACAACGGACAGGGGGCTTATGGCTACACCTTC.